Listed below are T cell receptor beta chains from one sample, sequenced in a study of blood T cell repertoires in COVID-19. Generated by immunoSEQ multiplex PCR, the TCRdb table keeps only in-frame clones and is missing some. This sample carries more than 90,000 clones, roughly 71% of them seen once, and the ten largest clones take roughly 9.8%. Specimen: peripheral blood. The receptors come from a woman older than 75 with acute or convalescent COVID-19. Both conserved end residues are part of each CDR3. The D gene is left open where the match is weak. Clone size is given for some rows only: seen once, a few or many times, or a class if the clone is expanded.

>TRBV30|TRBD1|TRBJ1-4|.
CAWSGGQPNEKLFF
TGTGCCTGGAGTGGGGGACAGCCAAATGAAAAACTGTTTTTT
>TRBV4-3|TRBD1|TRBJ1-2|.
CASSQDPGTVYGYTF
TGCGCCAGCAGCCAAGATCCCGGGACAGTCTATGGCTACACCTTC
>TRBV7-8|.|TRBJ1-2|.
CASSLEQADGVYGYTF
TGTGCCAGCAGCTTAGAACAGGCGGACGGAGTCTATGGCTACACCTTC
>TRBV9|.|TRBJ2-5|.
CASSISGGQYQETQYF
TGTGCCAGCAGCATCAGCGGGGGACAGTACCAAGAGACCCAGTACTTC
>TRBV6-5|.|TRBJ2-7|.
CASSLTDGDYEQYF
TGTGCCAGCAGCCTCACGGACGGGGACTACGAGCAGTACTTC
>TRBV4-1|TRBD1|TRBJ1-2|.
CASSQNNGQVFSSGYTF
TGCGCCAGCAGCCAAAATAACGGACAGGTTTTTAGTAGTGGCTACACCTTC
>TRBV7-2|.|TRBJ1-4|.
CASSAHRQPEKLFF
TGTGCCAGCAGCGCACACCGACAGCCCGAAAAACTGTTTTTT
>TRBV11-2|.|TRBJ2-1|once
CASSYGSGTYNEQFF
TGTGCCAGCAGCTACGGGAGTGGGACCTACAATGAGCAGTTCTTC
>TRBV7-2|TRBD2|TRBJ2-5|.
CASSLSSGRGKTQETQYF
TGTGCCAGCAGCTTAAGTAGCGGGAGGGGAAAAACGCAAGAGACCCAGTACTTC
>TRBV6-6|TRBD1|TRBJ2-1|.
CASSPRGRLNEQFF
TGTGCCAGCAGTCCTAGGGGGCGCCTCAATGAGCAGTTCTTC
>TRBV9|TRBD2|TRBJ2-1|.
CASSPSRDYHNEQFF
TGTGCCAGCAGCCCTTCACGGGACTACCACAATGAGCAGTTCTTC
>TRBV6-2/TRBV6-3|TRBD1|TRBJ1-3|few
CASRPQGVGNTIYF
TGTGCCAGCAGACCTCAGGGGGTCGGAAACACCATATATTTT
>TRBV7-3|TRBD2|TRBJ2-1|.
CASSPQPGLADNEQFF
TGTGCCAGCAGCCCTCAACCGGGACTAGCAGACAATGAGCAGTTCTTC
>TRBV28|TRBD1|TRBJ1-6|.
CASSSGDRGRSPLHF
TGTGCCAGCAGTTCAGGCGACAGGGGGCGGTCACCCCTCCACTTT
>TRBV6-6|.|TRBJ2-7|few
CASRETGFSTYEQYF
TGTGCCAGCAGAGAAACAGGATTTTCTACCTACGAGCAGTACTTC
>TRBV27|.|TRBJ2-3|.
CASSSGLTNTQYF
TGTGCCAGCAGTTCGGGACTTACTAATACGCAGTATTTT
>TRBV5-1|TRBD2|TRBJ2-7|few
CASSRGGENYEQYF
TGCGCCAGCAGCCGGGGGGGAGAGAACTACGAGCAGTACTTC
>TRBV9|TRBD1|TRBJ2-7|.
CASSVAAGTGLYEQYF
TGTGCCAGCAGCGTAGCTGCCGGGACAGGCCTCTACGAGCAGTACTTC
>TRBV7-2|TRBD1|TRBJ1-6|.
CASSSNRGSSSPLHF
TGTGCCAGCAGCTCGAACAGGGGAAGTAGTTCACCCCTCCACTTT
>TRBV7-2|.|TRBJ1-3|once
CASSSWSLDTAIYF
TGTGCCAGCAGCTCCTGGTCCTTGGACACTGCCATATATTTT
>TRBV5-1|.|TRBJ2-7|.
CASSLAIGRNSYEQYF
TGCGCCAGCAGCTTGGCTATAGGGAGAAACTCCTACGAGCAGTACTTC
>TRBV7-2|TRBD2|TRBJ2-1|.
CASSIGRESYNEQFF
TGTGCCAGCAGCATAGGGCGGGAGTCCTACAATGAGCAGTTCTTC
>TRBV6-5|.|TRBJ2-7|.
CASSYGGSSGKEYF
TGTGCCAGCAGTTACGGAGGGAGTTCAGGGAAAGAGTACTTC
>TRBV5-4|.|TRBJ2-7|once
CASSLGGGGPLSYEQYF
TGTGCCAGCAGCTTGGGCGGCGGGGGCCCACTTTCCTACGAGCAGTACTTC
>TRBV28|TRBD2|TRBJ2-3|once
CASSTFLLGREGTDTQYF
TGTGCCAGCAGTACCTTCTTGTTGGGGCGGGAGGGCACAGATACGCAGTATTTT